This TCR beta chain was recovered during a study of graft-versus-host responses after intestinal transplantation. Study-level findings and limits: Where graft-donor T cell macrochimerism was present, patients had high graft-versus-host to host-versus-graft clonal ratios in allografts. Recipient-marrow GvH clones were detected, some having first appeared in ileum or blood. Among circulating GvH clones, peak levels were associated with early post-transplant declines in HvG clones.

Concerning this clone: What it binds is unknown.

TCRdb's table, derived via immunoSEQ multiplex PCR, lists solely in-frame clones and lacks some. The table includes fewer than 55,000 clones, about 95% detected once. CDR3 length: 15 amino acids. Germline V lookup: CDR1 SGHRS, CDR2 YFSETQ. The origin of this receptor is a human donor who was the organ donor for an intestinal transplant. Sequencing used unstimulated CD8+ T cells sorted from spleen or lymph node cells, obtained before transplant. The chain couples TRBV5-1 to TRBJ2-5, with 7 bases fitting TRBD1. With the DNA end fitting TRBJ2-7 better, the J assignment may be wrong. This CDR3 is CASSPAGAGGGEQYF. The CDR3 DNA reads TGCGCCAGCAGCCCGGCCGGGGCAGGGGGTGGCGAGCAGTACTTC.